The T cell receptor (beta chain) under discussion was sequenced for a study of PD-L1 blockade in urothelial cancer (dated by TCRdb to 2016 to 2017). Some background on the complete study: Every patient began therapy in about 2014 and was given atezolizumab 1,200 mg intravenously every 3 weeks. About 85% of the 29 patients were males with bladder-origin urothelial cancer, and about 65% of the 29 reported a prior smoking history. An ECOG performance status of 0 or 1 was recorded for the patients, and 0 to 3 prior chemotherapy regimens had been received by the patients. Blood samples were analyzed 3 weeks after the start of treatment (second dose) and 6 weeks after the start of treatment. Blood samples yielded a median of around 150,000 T cells and 65,000 to 95,000 unique TCRs, with median clonality 0.080. The study, an exploratory multi-omic analysis, examined somatic, immune and clinical correlates of response to PD-L1 blockade with atezolizumab in urothelial cancer. TCR sequencing covered pretreatment tumor samples and matched, serially collected peripheral blood taken before and after atezolizumab treatment. Durable clinical benefit was defined as progression-free survival longer than 6 months, and TCR features were also tested against progression-free and overall survival. In the same patients who had TCR sequencing, pretreatment tumors also underwent whole exome sequencing and RNA sequencing. Roughly nine patients achieved durable clinical benefit and approximately 20 did not. Twenty-nine patients had pretreatment blood TCR-seq, approximately 24 had at least one posttreatment blood collection, and approximately 24 had tumor TCR-seq. The study at large found these results: A pretreatment peripheral blood TCR clonality below the median was linked to improved progression-free and overall survival. Among patients with durable benefit, tumor-associated TCR clones showed greater expansion in peripheral blood 3 weeks after treatment started (n ≈ 21, p = 0.022). Small sample size (n ≈ 29) and many exploratory analyses mean the results are intended to be hypothesis-generating.

A cohort of 30 or so patients with locally advanced or metastatic urothelial carcinoma, treated at Memorial Sloan Kettering on a trial protocol, was included. Peripheral blood mononuclear cells were collected pretreatment and during treatment, with between 1 and 8 total time points obtained per patient. The Qiagen DNeasy Blood extraction kit was used to purify genomic DNA from total PBMCs and tumor samples. Collected pretreatment and during treatment, PBMCs were isolated and stored as previously described. About this clone itself: There is no known antigen for this receptor. The record has no base qualities; no much larger clone is one base away.

Synthetic TCR analog templates were spiked into each PCR to estimate absolute template abundance from read counts. Using the immunoSEQ assay, TCRbeta CDR3 regions were amplified from genomic DNA with bias-controlled V and J gene primers. Rearranged TCRbeta segments were sequenced at approximately 20X coverage. From the authors' description of their analysis: Sequencing errors were corrected by clustering, and CDR3s were annotated against IMGT so that V, D and J genes could be assigned. Only productive TCRbeta rearrangements were used in downstream analyses, excluding out-of-frame or stop-codon sequences. Clonality was computed as one minus Shannon entropy normalized by the log of the number of unique productive sequences. Fisher's exact test with Benjamini-Hochberg correction, using a cutoff of adjusted p below 0.01, was how clones that differed between time points or between blood and tumor were identified. TCRdb carries this immuneACCESS record with in-frame sequences only. Its versions omit some clonotypes, under half of them owing to an unresolved V gene in the studies checked, with the rest unexplained. The D gene and trimming were derived from the DNA, and the V and J assignments and clone size from that table. Present in this sample are tens of thousands of clones, about 79% of which were seen just once. The ten largest clonotypes hold roughly a sixth of the sample.

The CDR3 sequence holds 16 residues, the cysteine and phenylalanine included. The kept DNA is CDR3 alone, 48 bases in frame from the first base. The germline V gene encodes CDR1 MGHRA and CDR2 YSYEKL. V drops 6 bases and J drops 6 bases, leaving 23 bases in between. The sample here was PBMCs, taken around atezolizumab (anti-PD-L1) treatment. Recombination linked TRBV4-1 to TRBJ1-2, with the D gene uncertain. The receptor comes from a man aged 55-75 years with urothelial cancer. The DNA reads as follows: TGCGCCAGCAGAAAATCTCTTCTGGGTCGGAGGGATGGCTACACCTTC. Protein translation: CASRKSLLGRRDGYTF.